This entry lists 5 T cell receptor beta chains sequenced from one sample in a study of cytomegalovirus exposure and HLA in healthy donors (TCRdb year 2017). Libraries were made using the immunoSEQ multiplex PCR assay. For the multiplex PCR, a mixture combining 60 forward primers for TCR Vbeta segments and 13 reverse primers for TCR Jbeta segments was used. Drawn from immuneACCESS, this table holds only the in-frame rearrangements with V and J called that TCRdb kept. Clones are partly lost; checked studies trace under half to an unresolved V gene and leave the rest unexplained. The sample table contains about 89,000 clones; only one count was recorded for around 67% of them. The top ten hold around 1.8% of the sample. Sequencing was performed on PBMCs. Source of these receptors: a male donor in good health and CMV-seronegative.

The rearrangement links TRBV11-2 to TRBJ2-1; 8 bases are shared with TRBD2. This CDR3 is 16 amino acids long. V trimming: 4 bases; J trimming: 3 bases; junction bases outside the gene matches: 8. Germline-derived CDR1 and CDR2 are SGHAT and FQNNGV. The CDR3 sequence: CASSSSLAAGYNEQFF. CDR3 DNA sequence: TGTGCCAGCAGCTCTTCACTAGCGGCCGGCTACAATGAGCAGTTCTTC. Supplemented by reference TRBV11-2 and TRBJ2-1, the full variable domain reads EAGVAQSPRYKIIEKRQSVAFWCNPISGHATLYWYQQILGQGPKLLIQFQNNGVVDDSQLPKDRFSAERLKGVDSTLKIQPAKLEDSAVYLCASSSSLAAGYNEQFFGPGTRLTVL.

This rearrangement joins TRBV18 to TRBJ1-1; no clear D gene. V was shortened by 0 bases and J by 1 base, with 9 bases between the two germline ends. The V gene's germline CDR1 is KGHSH and CDR2 LQKENI. The CDR3 is made up of 15 amino acids. The CDR3 region has the DNA TGTGCCAGCTCACCACCGCGACAACGGAACACTGAAGCTTTCTTT. It translates to CASSPPRQRNTEAFF.

This chain links TRBV19 with TRBJ2-6; TRBD1 matches at 11 bases. The V gene end was trimmed by 7 bases and the J gene end by 1 base; junction bases not matched to a gene: 6. The CDR3 is 17 amino acids. CDR1 and CDR2 (germline): LNHDA, SQIVND (reference sequence). The CDR3 nucleotides read TGTGCCAGTATCCCTGGGGACAGGGGGTCTGGGGCCAACGTCCTGACTTTC. Residues: CASIPGDRGSGANVLTF.

The chain joins TRBV6-5 to TRBJ2-3; 7 bases align to TRBD1. Trimming removed 5 bases from V and 2 bases from J; junction bases left unmatched: 7. The CDR3 spans 15 residues. Germline lookup yields CDR1 MNHEY and CDR2 SVGAGI. For the CDR3, the DNA is TGTGCCAGCAGTAAAACAGGGGTCCCCACAGATACGCAGTATTTT. This codes for CASSKTGVPTDTQYF.

In this sample, this clone turned up once. The chain recombines TRBV28 with TRBJ1-2; D remains unclear. Per the germline V gene, CDR1 is MDHEN and CDR2 is SYDVKM. With 5 bases removed from V and 4 bases from J, the gap between germline ends came to 14 bases. The CDR3 runs to 14 residues. The CDR3: CASSTPGSGYGYTF. CDR3 bases: TGTGCCAGCAGTACCCCGGGCAGCGGCTATGGCTACACCTTC.